The 23 T cell receptor beta chains presented below share a single source sample, sequenced in a study of blood T cells in healthy people across ages. Primed by a sample-barcoded 5' primer and a J-beta primer mix, a second PCR proceeded for 7 to 11 cycles. TCRdb processed the 5' RACE reads anew with MiXCR; each CDR3 protein has one entry. The data show about 580,000 distinct CDR3 sequences, roughly 43% seen once. Source material: blood. These receptors came from a man at least 80 years old in good health.

The gene calls are TRBV4-2 and TRBJ2-2; D might be TRBD2 (6 bases). Germline V lookup: CDR1 LGHNA, CDR2 YNFKEQ. The CDR3 totals 14 residues. The ends were cut back, 10 bases at V and 4 bases at J, with 16 bases in the middle. The CDR3 sequence: CATGQEGPTGELFF. The DNA for the CDR3 is TGTGCCACTGGGCAGGAGGGGCCCACCGGGGAGCTGTTTTTT.

The chain employs TRBV7-2 and TRBJ2-7, with D perhaps TRBD1 (6 bases). Trimming shortened V by 1 base and J by 5 bases, and 18 bases separated the two germline ends. Per the germline V gene, CDR1 is SGHTA and CDR2 is FQGNSA. This CDR3 has 16 residues. The CDR3 reads CASSLDLAQGINEQYF. The CDR3, as DNA: TGTGCCAGCAGCTTAGACCTCGCGCAGGGGATCAACGAGCAGTACTTC.

V usage is TRBV6-5 and J usage is TRBJ1-5; D perhaps matches TRBD1 (6 bases). CDR3 size: 16 residues. The V end lost 4 bases, the J end lost 3 bases, and 16 bases lay between the germline ends. CDR1 is MNHEY and CDR2 is SVGAGI in the germline V gene. The CDR3 region has the DNA TGTGCCAGCAGTTTAACGGACAGACCCCCCAATCAGCCCCAGCATTTT. Amino acids: CASSLTDRPPNQPQHF.

The genes are TRBV29-1 and TRBJ1-1; 12 bases map to TRBD1. CDR1 is SQVTM, CDR2 ANQGSEA, per germline. The CDR3 totals 15 residues. V lost 7 bases, J lost 1 base, and 7 bases stayed unmatched. CDR3 DNA: TGCAGCGCCGGAGGGACAGGGGGCGGGAACACTGAAGCTTTCTTT. It encodes CSAGGTGGGNTEAFF.

This clonotype has only a few counts. This sequence joins TRBV15 and TRBJ2-1; possibly TRBD2 for D (6 bases). The CDR3 consists of 13 residues. Germline lookup yields CDR1 LNHNV and CDR2 YYDKDF (reference sequence). V gave up 6 bases and J gave up 4 bases, with 10 bases separating them. The CDR3 DNA follows: TGTGCCACCAGAACCGGGGGATACAATGAGCAGTTCTTC. Its translation is CATRTGGYNEQFF. The complete variable domain, with remaining parts taken from reference TRBV15 and TRBJ2-1, reads DAMVIQNPRYQVTQFGKPVTLSCSQTLNHNVMYWYQQKSSQAPKLLFHYYDKDFNNEADTPDNFQSRRPNTSFCFLDIRSPGLGDTAMYLCATRTGGYNEQFFGPGTRLTVL.

The sample holds many counts of this clonotype. The chain recombines TRBV6-5 with TRBJ2-3; D is possibly TRBD2 (5 bases). CDR1 MNHEY and CDR2 SVGAGI come from the germline V gene. This CDR3 is built from 21 residues. The V and J ends lost 4 bases and 0 bases respectively, with 29 bases between them. CDR3 nucleotides: TGTGCCAGCAGTTTCGGCTCAGGTTCTCAAAAGCGGATTACTAGCACAGATACGCAGTATTTT. Protein product: CASSFGSGSQKRITSTDTQYF.

The chain carries TRBV29-1 and TRBJ1-1, with 11 bases identical to TRBD1. The CDR3 runs 14 residues. Germline V gene lookup returns CDR1 SQVTM and CDR2 ANQGSEA. After removal of 4 bases from V and 5 bases from J, the junction contained 6 bases not matched to a gene. The CDR3 DNA sequence: TGCAGCGTTGGGAGGACAGGGGGCCAGACTGAAGCTTTCTTT. Amino acid sequence: CSVGRTGGQTEAFF.

This rearrangement joins TRBV9 to TRBJ2-3, with 8 bases fitting TRBD1. Germline V gene sequence: CDR1 SGDLS, CDR2 YYNGEE. The CDR3 consists of 17 residues. V gave up 3 bases and J gave up 9 bases; unmatched junction bases: 18. This chain's CDR3 is CASSAGQGWDLLDTQYF. As DNA, the CDR3 is TGTGCCAGCAGCGCAGGACAGGGATGGGACCTTTTAGACACGCAGTATTTT.

The chain uses TRBV7-2 and TRBJ2-1, with D possibly called TRBD1 or TRBD2 (6 bases each). Trimming pared 2 bases from V and 3 bases from J, leaving 17 bases between. Germline V gene lookup returns CDR1 SGHTA and CDR2 FQGNSA. This CDR3 comprises 17 residues. The DNA for the CDR3 is TGTGCCAGCAGCTTATGGCTAGCGAGGGGGAACTACAATGAGCAGTTCTTC. It translates to CASSLWLARGNYNEQFF.

A few counts support this clonotype. The chain has TRBV20-1 and TRBJ1-6; D is perhaps TRBD1 (6 bases). The V end lost 6 bases, the J end lost 7 bases, and 10 bases lay between the germline ends. CDR1 and CDR2 from the germline V gene are DFQATT and SNEGSKA (reference sequence). The CDR3 runs to 12 residues. CDR3 nucleotide sequence: TGCAGTGCAGGACAGCTAAATTCACCCCTCCACTTT. Translation: CSAGQLNSPLHF.

Only a few counts were recorded for this clonotype. The genes are TRBV7-2 and TRBJ2-5; 15 nucleotides agree with TRBD2. V shed 3 bases and J 4 bases; nucleotides not matched to a gene: 3. The CDR3 extends over 16 amino acids. Germline-derived CDR1 and CDR2 are SGHTA and FQGNSA. As DNA, the CDR3 is TGTGCCAGCAGCTTGGGACTAGCGGGGGGATTAGAGACCCAGTACTTC. Translated, it gives CASSLGLAGGLETQYF.

This clonotype showed up just a few times. V usage is TRBV7-9 and J usage is TRBJ2-1; D is possibly TRBD2 (5 bases). V was trimmed by 5 bases and J by 5 bases, leaving 10 bases between them. CDR3 length equals 13 residues. The V gene's germline CDR1 is SEHNR and CDR2 FQNEAQ (reference sequence). The CDR3 region is CASSVAGNNEQFF. The CDR3 bases are TGTGCCAGCAGCGTTGCGGGCAACAATGAGCAGTTCTTC.

V is TRBV4-3 and J is TRBJ2-3; the match to TRBD2 covers 14 bases. Trimming cost V 4 bases and J 0 bases; bases outside gene matches: 9. The CDR3 sequence is 19 residues long. CDR1 and CDR2 (germline): LGHNA, YSLEER. CDR3 amino acids: CASSPTRLAGGTSTDTQYF. Written as DNA, the CDR3 is TGCGCCAGCAGCCCGACGAGACTAGCGGGAGGGACTAGCACAGATACGCAGTATTTT.

The V call is TRBV7-2, the J call TRBJ2-5, with 10 nucleotides matching TRBD1. The J call is in doubt because the DNA end fits TRBJ2-7 better. There are 15 residues in the CDR3. The germline V gene encodes CDR1 SGHTA and CDR2 FQGNSA. CDR3 nucleotide sequence: TGTGCCAGCAGCCCCACGACAGGGGGCTTCTACGAGCAGTACTTC. Protein: CASSPTTGGFYEQYF.

The chain employs TRBV2 and TRBJ2-3; TRBD2 aligns across 10 bases. This CDR3 has 15 amino acids. V lost 7 bases and J lost 3; bases outside the gene matches: 7. CDR1 and CDR2 (germline): SNHLY, FYNNEI. CDR3: CASMSAGGLTDTQYF. As DNA, the CDR3 is TGTGCCAGCATGTCAGCGGGGGGGTTGACAGATACGCAGTATTTT.

As regards this clonotype: At one end, the junction sequence differs from germline, possibly due to a read error. This rearrangement joins TRBV19 to TRBJ2-5; a possible D gene is TRBD1 (5 bases). TRBJ2-4 matches the DNA end more closely, so the J call is doubtful. CDR3 length: 15 residues. The germline V gene encodes CDR1 LNHDA and CDR2 SQIVND (reference sequence). DNA for the CDR3: TGTGTCAGTAAGAACCTGGGGCTAGTTGCCAACATTCAGTACTTC. Translated, it gives CVSKNLGLVANIQYF.

This clonotype was observed a few times. This sequence joins TRBV30 and TRBJ2-1; D unclear. Trimming cost V 4 bases and J 1 base, with 2 bases left between them. The V gene's germline CDR1 is GTSNPN and CDR2 SVGIG (reference sequence). The CDR3 contains 11 residues. CDR3 sequence reads: CAWMSYNEQFF. The DNA of the CDR3 is TGTGCCTGGATGTCCTACAATGAGCAGTTCTTC.

This clonotype has only a few counts. Given a much more abundant clone one base away, this may be a read error. V and J are TRBV6-5 and TRBJ2-5, with D possibly TRBD1 on 6 matching bases. There are 11 residues in the CDR3. Trimming took 11 bases from V and 11 from J, leaving 18 bases between them. From germline, CDR1 is MNHEY and CDR2 SVGAGI. This CDR3 is CASRGWNEQYF. DNA of the CDR3: TGTGCCTCGAGGGGGTGGAATGAGCAGTACTTC.

This clonotype was recorded only once. The rearrangement links TRBV15 to TRBJ2-3; 9 positions agree with TRBD1. The germline CDR1 and CDR2 sequences are LNHNV and YYDKDF (reference sequence). The CDR3 extends over 15 amino acids. V shed 2 bases, J shed 4 bases, and the junction held 4 bases outside the gene matches. The CDR3: CATSRPGTGSDTQYF. CDR3 coding DNA: TGTGCCACCAGCAGACCTGGGACAGGGTCAGATACGCAGTATTTT.

This clonotype was recorded once. The chain carries TRBV29-1 and TRBJ2-3; tentatively, D is TRBD2 (5 bases). This CDR3 has 17 amino acids. V dropped 2 bases and J dropped 2 bases, with 20 bases sitting between them. CDR1 and CDR2 (germline): SQVTM, ANQGSEA. The CDR3 nucleotides read TGCAGCGTTGAATTCGGGGAGTTGCGGGCCCTCACAGATACGCAGTATTTT. Translation gives CSVEFGELRALTDTQYF.

This CDR3 is CASSLREMRADTQYF. CDR3 in DNA: TGTGCCAGCAGTTTAAGAGAAATGAGAGCAGATACGCAGTATTTT. The chain links TRBV12-3 or TRBV12-4 to TRBJ2-3; no definite D call. The CDR3 runs to 15 residues. Trimming left V 2 bases short and J 4 bases short, with 13 bases between.

V usage is TRBV29-1 and J usage is TRBJ2-7; tentatively, D is TRBD1 (5 bases). The V end lost 4 bases, the J end lost 0 bases, and 19 bases lay between the germline ends. Per the germline V gene, CDR1 is SQVTM and CDR2 is ANQGSEA. This CDR3 contains 16 residues. CDR3 loop: CSVGRGPPRNSYEQYF. In DNA form, the CDR3 reads TGCAGCGTTGGAAGGGGCCCACCTCGAAACTCCTACGAGCAGTACTTC.

This chain links TRBV7-2 with TRBJ1-2; D gene unclear. The CDR3 totals 13 residues. The germline V gene encodes CDR1 SGHTA and CDR2 FQGNSA. Trimming left V 5 bases short and J 2 bases short, with 9 bases between. The CDR3 DNA is TGTGCCAGCAGCACGACTGAAAACTATGGCTACACCTTC. It codes for CASSTTENYGYTF.